This T cell receptor (beta chain) is drawn from a study of CD4 T cells in relation to SARS-CoV-2 and coronaviruses. The overall study: The HLA restriction of the shared crossreactive spike epitopes was mapped. Study observations and caveats: SARS-CoV-2-driven expansion was significantly weaker in crossreactive than monoreactive clones.

Unexposed donor CD4+ T cells date from about 2011-2018, before the COVID-19 pandemic. Some clones are missing from TCRdb's copy, which holds only in-frame ones; the method was immunoSEQ multiplex PCR. The sample records 60,000 or so clones, about 94% being singletons. Of note for this clone: Its antigen is still unknown.

Sequenced material: naive CD4+ T cells from PBMCs. Subset reported: naive CD4+ T cells isolated by negative enrichment. The TCR comes from a human donor in good health.

Here the CDR3 reads CASSQDRVGMGTEAFF. Written as DNA, the CDR3 is TGTGCCAGCAGCCAAGACAGGGTGGGGATGGGCACTGAAGCTTTCTTT. The V and J genes are TRBV5-6 and TRBJ1-1, with 7 positions matching TRBD1. CDR1 and CDR2 (germline): SGHDT, YYEEEE. Germline trimming cut 4 bases from V and 4 bases from J; bases unmatched to any gene: 13. The CDR3 loop spans 16 amino acids.